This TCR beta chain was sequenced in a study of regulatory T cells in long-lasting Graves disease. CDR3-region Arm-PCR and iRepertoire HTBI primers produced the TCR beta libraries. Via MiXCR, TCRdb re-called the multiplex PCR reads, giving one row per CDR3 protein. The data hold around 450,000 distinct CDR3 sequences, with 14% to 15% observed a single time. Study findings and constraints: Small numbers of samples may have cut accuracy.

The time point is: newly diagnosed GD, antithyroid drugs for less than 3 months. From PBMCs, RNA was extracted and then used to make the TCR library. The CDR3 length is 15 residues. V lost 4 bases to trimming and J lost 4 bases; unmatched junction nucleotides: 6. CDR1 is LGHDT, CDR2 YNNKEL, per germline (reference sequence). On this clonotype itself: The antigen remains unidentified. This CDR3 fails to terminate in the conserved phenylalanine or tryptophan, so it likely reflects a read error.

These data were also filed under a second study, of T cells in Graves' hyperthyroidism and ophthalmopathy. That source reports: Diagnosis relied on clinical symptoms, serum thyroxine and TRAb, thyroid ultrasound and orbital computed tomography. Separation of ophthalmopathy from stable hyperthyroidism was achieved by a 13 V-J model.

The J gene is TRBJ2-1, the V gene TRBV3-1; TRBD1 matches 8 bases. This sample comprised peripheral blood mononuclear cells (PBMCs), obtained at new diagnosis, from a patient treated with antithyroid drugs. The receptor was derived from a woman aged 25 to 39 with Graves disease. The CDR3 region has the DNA TGTGCCAGCAGCCTTGGACAGGGACCTTACAATGAGCAGTTCTCC. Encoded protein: CASSLGQGPYNEQFS.